Below, 9 T cell receptor beta chains from the same sample are listed, as sequenced in a study of T-cell reconstitution after alpha-beta-depleted transplantation in children. The TCRbeta library incorporated unique molecular identifiers. TCRdb called the PCR reads again in MiXCR, with one record for every CDR3 protein. The sample carries roughly 350,000 distinct CDR3 sequences, about 16% recorded once. The sample in question was PBMCs, mostly from graft donor cells, obtained 360 days after TCRalphabeta/CD19-depleted stem cell transplant. Receptors originate from a male patient aged 2-15 years who had a stem cell transplant for acute lymphoblastic leukemia, so the T cells may come from the graft donor.

At least ten counts were recorded for this clonotype. The chain carries TRBV12-3 or TRBV12-4 and TRBJ2-3; D is undetermined. The V end lost 5 bases, the J end lost 3 bases, and 18 bases lay between the germline ends. The CDR3 is made up of 16 amino acids. The chain's CDR3 is CASSPTERPSTDTQYF. DNA for the CDR3: TGTGCCAGCAGTCCGACGGAAAGGCCCTCGACAGATACGCAGTATTTT.

The J gene is TRBJ1-3, the V gene TRBV28; D perhaps matches TRBD1 (5 bases). Germline V gene sequence: CDR1 MDHEN, CDR2 SYDVKM. The V gene lost 6 bases and the J gene lost 5 bases, with 11 bases spanning the gap. This CDR3 has 13 amino acids. CDR3 protein: CASSLTVRNTIYF. CDR3 in DNA: TGTGCCAGCAGCTTGACAGTCCGAAACACCATATATTTT.

This clonotype was detected only once. The V gene is TRBV7-2, the J gene TRBJ1-2; tentative D call: TRBD1 (6 bases). This CDR3 spans 12 amino acids. Trimming stripped 8 bases from V and 0 bases from J, with 7 bases between. Per the germline V gene, CDR1 is SGHTA and CDR2 is FQGNSA. The CDR3 sequence: CASDRSNYGYTF. In DNA form, the CDR3 reads TGTGCCAGCGACAGGTCTAACTATGGCTACACCTTC.

This chain links TRBV6-1 with TRBJ2-7; D may be TRBD1 (5 bases). This CDR3 spans 16 amino acids. V lost 4 bases to trimming and J lost 3 bases, with 19 bases between them. Germline CDR1 and CDR2: MNHNS and SASEGT. CDR3 nucleotides: TGTGCCAGCAGTGCCCTCTCCGCGACAGCCTACTACGAGCAGTACTTC. Residues: CASSALSATAYYEQYF.

This clonotype was counted a few times. V is TRBV11-2 and J is TRBJ2-1, with 7 positions matching TRBD2. Losses at the gene ends were 2 bases for V and 4 bases for J; bases not matched to a gene: 2. The CDR3 covers 14 residues. Germline V gene sequence: CDR1 SGHAT, CDR2 FQNNGV. The CDR3 loop is CASSLFSGYNEQFF. CDR3 DNA: TGTGCCAGCAGCTTATTTAGCGGGTACAATGAGCAGTTCTTC.

This clonotype was seen more than once but under ten times. The chain recombines TRBV4-1 with TRBJ2-7; 7 bases align to TRBD1. In germline, CDR1 is MGHRA, CDR2 YSYEKL. V trimming: 1 base; J trimming: 0 bases; junction bases outside the gene matches: 12. This CDR3 has 18 amino acids. CDR3 residues: CASSQGPPGDSSSYEQYF. The CDR3 region has the DNA TGCGCCAGCAGCCAAGGACCTCCTGGGGACAGCAGCTCCTACGAGCAGTACTTC.

The table lists this clonotype with many counts. The chain has TRBV10-3 and TRBJ2-1, with 12 bases matching TRBD2. After removal of 8 bases from V and 6 bases from J, the junction contained 2 bases not matched to a gene. Germline V gene data show CDR1 as ENHRY and CDR2 as SYGVKD. This CDR3 is built from 13 residues. The CDR3 DNA sequence: TGTGCCATCCTAGCGGGAGGGAGCAATGAGCAGTTCTTC. Its translation is CAILAGGSNEQFF.

This clonotype appeared a few times. V and J are TRBV7-3 and TRBJ2-1; 11 bases align to TRBD2. Germline assignment: CDR1 SGHTA and CDR2 FQGTGA. J lost 7 bases, V lost 3 bases, and 5 bases had no gene match. The CDR3 has 15 amino acids. The DNA of the CDR3 is TGTGCCAGCAGCTTCAGACTAGCGGGGATAAATGAGCAGTTCTTC. Protein: CASSFRLAGINEQFF. The full variable domain, rest sourced from reference TRBV7-3 and TRBJ2-1, is GAGVSQTPSNKVTEKGKYVELRCDPISGHTALYWYRQSLGQGPEFLIYFQGTGAADDSGLPNDRFFAVRPEGSVSTLKIQRTERGDSAVYLCASSFRLAGINEQFFGPGTRLTVL.

This clonotype was counted a single time. The chain joins TRBV7-9 to TRBJ2-7, with D possibly being TRBD2 (6 bases). Germline V gene sequence: CDR1 SEHNR, CDR2 FQNEAQ (reference sequence). This CDR3 has 15 residues. Trimming pared 6 bases from V and 2 bases from J, leaving 17 bases between. The CDR3 DNA sequence: TGTGCCAGCAGTCCTGGACCGGGACTCACCTACGAGCAGTACTTC. Amino acids: CASSPGPGLTYEQYF.